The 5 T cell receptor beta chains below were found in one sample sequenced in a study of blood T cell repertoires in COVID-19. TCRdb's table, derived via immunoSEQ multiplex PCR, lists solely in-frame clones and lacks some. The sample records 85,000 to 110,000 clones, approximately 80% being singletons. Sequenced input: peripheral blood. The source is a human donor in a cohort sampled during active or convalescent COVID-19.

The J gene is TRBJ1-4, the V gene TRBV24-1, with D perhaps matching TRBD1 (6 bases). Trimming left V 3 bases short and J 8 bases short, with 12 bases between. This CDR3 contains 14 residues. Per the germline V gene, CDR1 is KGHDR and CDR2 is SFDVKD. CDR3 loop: CATSDARGGEKLFF. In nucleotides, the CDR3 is TGTGCCACCAGTGATGCCCGGGGGGGCGAAAAACTGTTTTTT.

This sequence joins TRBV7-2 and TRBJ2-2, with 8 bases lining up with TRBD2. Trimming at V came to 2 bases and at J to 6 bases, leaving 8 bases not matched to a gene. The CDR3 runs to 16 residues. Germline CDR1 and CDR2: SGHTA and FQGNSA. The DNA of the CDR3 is TGTGCCAGCAGCTTACGGGCGGGGGGTATGGCCGGGGAGCTGTTTTTT. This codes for CASSLRAGGMAGELFF.

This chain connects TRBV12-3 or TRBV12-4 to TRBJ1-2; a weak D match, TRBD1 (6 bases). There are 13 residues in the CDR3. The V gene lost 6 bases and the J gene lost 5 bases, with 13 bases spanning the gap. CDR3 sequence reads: CASRHRETYGYTF. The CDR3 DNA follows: TGTGCCAGCAGGCACAGGGAAACGTATGGCTACACCTTC.

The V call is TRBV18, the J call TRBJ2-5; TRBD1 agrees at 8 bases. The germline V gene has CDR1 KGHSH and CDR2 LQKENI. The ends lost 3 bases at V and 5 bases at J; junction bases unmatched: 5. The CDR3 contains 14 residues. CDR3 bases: TGTGCCAGCTCACCCGGACAGGGTGGGGAGACCCAGTACTTC. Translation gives CASSPGQGGETQYF.

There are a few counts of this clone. Here the CDR3 reads CASSMLVRYTEAFF. The CDR3 nucleotides are TGTGCCAGTAGTATGCTGGTGCGGTACACTGAAGCTTTCTTT. This chain joins TRBV19 and TRBJ1-1; D remains ambiguous. The CDR3 sequence is 14 residues long. Germline CDR1 is LNHDA and CDR2 is SQIVND (reference sequence). Trimming left V 3 bases short and J 3 bases short, with 11 bases between.